These T cell receptor beta chains were read from a single sample in a study of blood T cells in healthy people across ages. TCRdb independently ran MiXCR on the 5' RACE reads; one entry per CDR3 protein. Of 1.5 million to 2 million distinct CDR3 sequences detected, around 50% appear once; the ten largest clones hold approximately 2.1%. The sequenced material came from blood. The receptors here all came from a woman between 40 and 55 years old in good health. The CDR3 runs from the conserved cysteine through the conserved F or W. The D gene is left open where the match is weak. Expanded clones are given a class, and other clones once, few, many or no size at all.

j_gene,d_gene,v_gene,abundance,CDR3aa,CDR3nt
TRBJ2-3,-,TRBV3-1,-,CASSRLLPGLSTDTQYF,TGTGCCAGCAGCCGACTACTGCCGGGACTTAGCACAGATACGCAGTATTTT
TRBJ1-2,-,TRBV10-3,-,CAIRAAVNYGYTF,TGTGCCATCAGAGCGGCAGTGAACTATGGCTACACCTTC
TRBJ1-2,-,TRBV20-1,many,CSARVGSYGYTF,TGCAGTGCTAGAGTGGGGTCCTATGGCTACACCTTC
TRBJ2-1,TRBD2,TRBV11-3,-,CASSPGLVGNNEQFF,TGTGCCAGCAGCCCCGGACTAGTGGGGAACAATGAGCAGTTCTTC
TRBJ2-5,TRBD1,TRBV5-5,-,CASSLDVGQGLETQYF,TGTGCCAGCAGCTTGGATGTGGGACAGGGATTGGAGACCCAGTACTTC
TRBJ2-3,-,TRBV4-2,-,CASSLPGEGGTDTQYF,TGTGCCAGCAGCCTCCCTGGGGAAGGTGGCACAGATACGCAGTATTTT
TRBJ1-1,-,TRBV9,-,CASSVEVATEAFF,TGTGCCAGCAGCGTAGAGGTGGCCACTGAAGCTTTCTTT
TRBJ1-2,TRBD1,TRBV4-3,-,CASSQGDREGYGYTF,TGCGCCAGCAGCCAGGGGGACAGGGAGGGCTATGGCTACACCTTC
TRBJ2-7,TRBD1,TRBV5-1,few,CASSWQGASYEQYF,TGCGCCAGCAGCTGGCAGGGGGCCTCCTACGAGCAGTACTTC
TRBJ2-3,-,TRBV7-2,-,CASSLQSRGAGGADTQYF,TGTGCCAGCAGCTTACAGAGCCGGGGCGCCGGAGGAGCAGATACGCAGTATTTT
TRBJ1-2,TRBD1,TRBV6-2/TRBV6-3,-,CASRHTGESHYGYTF,TGTGCCAGCAGGCATACAGGGGAATCGCACTATGGCTACACCTTC
TRBJ1-6,TRBD1,TRBV20-1,-,CSATWTGLTYDSPLHF,TGCAGTGCGACTTGGACAGGGTTAACGTATGATTCACCCCTCCACTTT
TRBJ1-2,-,TRBV19,-,CASSIADYGYTF,TGTGCCAGTAGTATAGCGGATTATGGCTACACCTTC
TRBJ2-7,-,TRBV2,many,CASSRDPESYEQYF,TGTGCCAGCAGTCGGGACCCAGAATCCTACGAGCAGTACTTC
TRBJ2-3,TRBD1,TRBV5-1,few,CASSFISGQGTDTQYF,TGCGCCAGCAGCTTCATTTCCGGACAGGGCACAGATACGCAGTATTTT
TRBJ2-5,-,TRBV5-1,-,CASSLTTAGFETQYF,TGCGCCAGCAGCTTGACCACAGCAGGTTTTGAGACCCAGTACTTC